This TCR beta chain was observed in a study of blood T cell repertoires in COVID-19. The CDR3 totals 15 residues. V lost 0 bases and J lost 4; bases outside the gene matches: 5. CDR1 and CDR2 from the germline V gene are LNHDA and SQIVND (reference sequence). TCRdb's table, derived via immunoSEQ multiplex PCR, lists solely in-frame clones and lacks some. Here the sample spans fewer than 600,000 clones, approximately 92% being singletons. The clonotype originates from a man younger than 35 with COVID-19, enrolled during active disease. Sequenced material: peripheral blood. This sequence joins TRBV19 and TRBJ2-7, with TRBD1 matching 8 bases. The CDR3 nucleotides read TGTGCCAGTAGTATAGATCGAGACAGGGGATACGAGCAGTACTTC. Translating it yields CASSIDRDRGYEQYF.